Presented here are 29 T cell receptor beta chains from one specimen sequenced in a study of OX40 agonist ivuxolimab in advanced cancers. Clones were sequenced by immunoSEQ multiplex PCR, and TCRdb holds only the in-frame ones, with some missing. The table shows over 55,000 clones, with roughly 82% occurring only once. Sequencing was performed on CD4+ or CD8+ T cells sorted from blood, taken in a trial of the OX40 agonist ivuxolimab. These receptors all come from an adult with an advanced solid tumor such as melanoma, head and neck, liver or kidney cancer.

The chain combines TRBV9 with TRBJ2-1; TRBD1 agrees at 11 bases. The CDR3 length is 16 residues. V dropped 0 bases and J dropped 6; count of bases not matched to a gene: 5. Per the germline V gene, CDR1 is SGDLS and CDR2 is YYNGEE. CDR3 bases: TGTGCCAGCAGCGTAGCTACCGGGACAGGGGGCAATGAGCAGTTCTTC. It yields the protein CASSVATGTGGNEQFF.

The J gene is TRBJ2-3, the V gene TRBV7-6, with D unresolved. This CDR3 comprises 13 residues. Germline-derived CDR1 and CDR2 are SGHVS and FNYEAQ. V was pared by 5 bases and J by 2 bases, with 8 bases between. The CDR3, as DNA: TGTGCCAGCAGCCACGGGTACACAGATACGCAGTATTTT. Its translation: CASSHGYTDTQYF.

V is TRBV18 and J is TRBJ1-6, with a tentative D call TRBD1 (5 bases). In germline, CDR1 is KGHSH, CDR2 LQKENI. CDR3 length equals 15 residues. Between the trimmed V and J ends, which lost 3 bases and 10 bases, there was a span of 16 bases. The CDR3 DNA sequence: TGTGCCAGCTCACCCCTGACAGCTTCTGGATCACCCCTCCACTTT. Protein: CASSPLTASGSPLHF.

As to this clone: The same CDR3 also results from other DNA sequences found in this sample. The V gene is TRBV7-2, the J gene TRBJ2-5, with TRBD1 as a possible D gene (7 bases). The CDR3 totals 14 residues. Deletions cut 3 bases from V and 4 bases from J, with 12 bases between. CDR1 and CDR2 from the germline V gene are SGHTA and FQGNSA. This chain's CDR3 is CASSFQGGGETQYF. CDR3 in DNA: TGTGCCAGCAGCTTTCAGGGGGGAGGAGAGACCCAGTACTTC.

The chain joins TRBV6-6 to TRBJ2-4; possibly TRBD2 for D (6 bases). Trimming removed 0 bases at V and 4 bases at J, with 7 bases between. The CDR3 contains 14 residues. CDR1 is MNHNY, CDR2 SVGAGI, per germline (reference sequence). CDR3: CASSYSGLKNIQYF. The DNA for the CDR3 is TGTGCCAGCAGTTACTCGGGACTGAAAAACATTCAGTACTTC.

V is TRBV5-4 and J is TRBJ2-1; possibly TRBD2 for D (6 bases). The V gene's germline CDR1 is SGHNT and CDR2 YYREEE (reference sequence). V lost 0 bases to trimming and J lost 1 base, with 8 bases between them. The CDR3 length is 15 residues. CDR3 in amino acids: CASSLGGVSYNEQFF. DNA of the CDR3: TGTGCCAGCAGCTTGGGGGGGGTATCCTACAATGAGCAGTTCTTC. The full variable domain, rest sourced from reference TRBV5-4 and TRBJ2-1, is ETGVTQSPTHLIKTRGQQVTLRCSSQSGHNTVSWYQQALGQGPQFIFQYYREEENGRGNFPPRFSGLQFPNYSSELNVNALELDDSALYLCASSLGGVSYNEQFFGPGTRLTVL.

The chain employs TRBV11-1 and TRBJ2-5, with TRBD2 identical over 7 bases. Near its end, the DNA agrees better with TRBJ2-7, so the J call may be wrong. The V gene's germline CDR1 is SGHAT and CDR2 FQDESV (reference sequence). This CDR3 has 15 amino acids. CDR3 sequence (DNA): TGTGCCAGCAGCTTGTCTCCTAGCGGCCAATACGAGCAGTACTTC. It specifies CASSLSPSGQYEQYF.

This rearrangement joins TRBV7-2 to TRBJ1-5; D possibly corresponds to TRBD1 (5 bases). Germline CDR1 SGHTA, CDR2 FQGNSA. CDR3 size: 13 residues. V was trimmed by 4 bases and J by 6 bases, leaving 10 bases between them. CDR3 protein: CASSSWDAQPQHF. The CDR3 region has the DNA TGTGCCAGCAGCTCCTGGGACGCTCAGCCCCAGCATTTT.

The rearrangement links TRBV11-2 to TRBJ1-4, with 7 bases that match TRBD1. The V gene's germline CDR1 is SGHAT and CDR2 FQNNGV. Germline trimming cut 6 bases from V and 6 bases from J; bases unmatched to any gene: 10. CDR3 length equals 15 residues. The CDR3 DNA reads as TGTGCCAGCAGTCTCCTGACAGGGAGGGATGAAAAACTGTTTTTT. Protein sequence: CASSLLTGRDEKLFF.

The chain carries TRBV2 and TRBJ1-1; D gene uncertain. Germline CDR1 is SNHLY and CDR2 is FYNNEI. The CDR3 runs 15 residues. Trimming removed 2 bases at V and 1 base at J, with 11 bases between. Here the CDR3 reads CASSESGRQNTEAFF. The CDR3, as DNA: TGTGCCAGCAGTGAAAGCGGACGGCAGAACACTGAAGCTTTCTTT.

This clone was detected once. The chain recombines TRBV5-1 with TRBJ2-3, with 12 bases identical to TRBD2. Germline V gene sequence: CDR1 SGHRS, CDR2 YFSETQ. V trimming: 1 base; J trimming: 4 bases; junction bases outside the gene matches: 4. This CDR3 contains 16 residues. CDR3 sequence reads: CASSLSPSGGADTQYF. CDR3 in DNA: TGCGCCAGCAGCTTGTCGCCTAGCGGGGGGGCAGATACGCAGTATTTT.

J is TRBJ2-7 and V is TRBV5-4, with 8 bases matching TRBD1. V shed 3 bases and J 6 bases; nucleotides not matched to a gene: 8. Germline CDR1 and CDR2: SGHNT and YYREEE (reference sequence). The CDR3 has 14 residues. The CDR3 nucleotides read TGTGCCAGCAGCTCAACCGGACAGGGACGCGAGCAGTACTTC. Amino acids: CASSSTGQGREQYF.

As concerns this clone: The same CDR3 arises from other DNA sequences in this sample as well. V is TRBV2 and J is TRBJ2-5; D unresolved. The CDR3 has 11 residues. Deletions cut 6 bases from V and 0 bases from J, with 2 bases between. Germline V gene sequence: CDR1 SNHLY, CDR2 FYNNEI. DNA of the CDR3: TGTGCCAGCAGCTACCAAGAGACCCAGTACTTC. It yields the protein CASSYQETQYF.

V gene TRBV9 combines with J gene TRBJ2-3; a weak D match, TRBD2 (5 bases). The CDR3 has 15 residues. Germline V lookup: CDR1 SGDLS, CDR2 YYNGEE. Trimming stripped 3 bases from V and 4 bases from J, with 15 bases between. The CDR3 protein is CASSAGFPRPDTQYF. In DNA, the CDR3 is TGTGCCAGCAGCGCGGGGTTCCCTAGACCAGATACGCAGTATTTT.

V usage is TRBV5-6 and J usage is TRBJ1-4; D call uncertain. The V end was cut by 3 bases, the J end by 6 bases, with 12 bases between. CDR1 and CDR2 from the germline V gene are SGHDT and YYEEEE. The CDR3 contains 14 residues. For the CDR3, the DNA is TGTGCCAGCAGCTACGGGCCCGGGGATGAAAAACTGTTTTTT. This gives the protein CASSYGPGDEKLFF.

The V call is TRBV19, the J call TRBJ1-2, with no clear D. The CDR3 runs to 14 residues. Germline V gives CDR1 LNHDA, CDR2 SQIVND (reference sequence). Trimming took off 4 bases at V and 4 bases at J, with 13 bases between the two ends. The CDR3 spells CASSTPGSFYGYTF. The CDR3 region has the DNA TGTGCCAGTAGTACCCCGGGCAGTTTCTATGGCTACACCTTC.

In this sample, this clone turned up a few times. This chain links TRBV2 with TRBJ2-1, with TRBD2 matching over 7 bases. Germline lookup yields CDR1 SNHLY and CDR2 FYNNEI. The CDR3 has 15 residues. The V segment lost 3 bases and the J segment 3 bases; nucleotides outside the gene matches: 5. The CDR3 DNA follows: TGTGCCAGCAGTGATGTAGCGGGCGACTACAATGAGCAGTTCTTC. Protein product: CASSDVAGDYNEQFF.

The V and J genes are TRBV5-1 and TRBJ2-2; TRBD2 aligns across 7 bases. Losses at the gene ends were 0 bases for V and 2 bases for J; bases not matched to a gene: 1. This CDR3 comprises 15 residues. Per the germline V gene, CDR1 is SGHRS and CDR2 is YFSETQ. The CDR3 bases are TGCGCCAGCAGCTTGGAGCGGGGTAACACCGGGGAGCTGTTTTTT. As protein: CASSLERGNTGELFF.

V gene TRBV7-2 combines with J gene TRBJ2-5; unclear D gene. The ends were cut back, 7 bases at V and 0 bases at J, with 15 bases in the middle. The germline CDR1 and CDR2 sequences are SGHTA and FQGNSA. This CDR3 has 15 amino acids. The DNA for the CDR3 is TGTGCCAGCAACTCCCCTTGGCAGGACCAAGAGACCCAGTACTTC. Amino acid sequence: CASNSPWQDQETQYF.

The gene calls are TRBV28 and TRBJ1-1; weak D call: TRBD1 (5 bases). The CDR3 runs to 15 residues. Germline V gene sequence: CDR1 MDHEN, CDR2 SYDVKM. Trimming cost V 1 base and J 6 bases, with 15 bases left between them. The CDR3 coding sequence is TGTGCCAGCAGTTTATCCAGTCCCCTAGGGGCTGAAGCTTTCTTT. Translation gives CASSLSSPLGAEAFF.

V usage is TRBV11-3 and J usage is TRBJ1-1; D is unclear. CDR1 and CDR2 (germline): SGHNT, YENEEA. The V and J ends lost 6 bases and 1 base respectively, with 9 bases between them. This CDR3 contains 13 residues. The CDR3: CASSLNQNTEAFF. The CDR3 DNA reads as TGTGCCAGCAGTTTGAATCAGAACACTGAAGCTTTCTTT.

This clone appeared a few times. This chain connects TRBV7-2 to TRBJ1-1; 8 nucleotides agree with TRBD1. The CDR3 is made up of 20 amino acids. The ends lost 4 bases at V and 4 bases at J; junction bases unmatched: 23. The germline V gene has CDR1 SGHTA and CDR2 FQGNSA. The CDR3 reads CASSSADSGQVLLWGTEAFF. CDR3 in DNA: TGTGCCAGCAGCTCAGCGGACTCGGGACAGGTTCTACTCTGGGGCACTGAAGCTTTCTTT.

This clone was seen only once. The chain uses TRBV6-5 and TRBJ2-3; D not resolved. V lost 7 bases and J lost 1, with 9 bases in between. Looked up from germline, CDR1 is MNHEY and CDR2 is SVGAGI. The CDR3 is 13 amino acids. In DNA form, the CDR3 reads TGTGCCAGCACCCCGCTCGGCACAGATACGCAGTATTTT. Protein sequence: CASTPLGTDTQYF.

This clone was detected a few times. The chain couples TRBV18 to TRBJ2-7, with D perhaps matching TRBD1 (6 bases). Germline CDR1 KGHSH, CDR2 LQKENI. The CDR3 spans 14 residues. Trimming took 4 bases from V and 4 from J, leaving 14 bases between them. The CDR3, as DNA: TGTGCCAGCTCACTATCCGCGACAGGATACGAGCAGTACTTC. As protein: CASSLSATGYEQYF.

This sequence joins TRBV2 and TRBJ2-1, with 11 bases fitting TRBD2. Germline CDR1 and CDR2: SNHLY and FYNNEI. The CDR3 contains 16 residues. Trimming cost V 4 bases and J 8 bases; bases outside gene matches: 10. DNA for the CDR3: TGTGCCAGCAGTGGACCAGGACTAGCGGGTTTCGATGAGCAGTTCTTC. Amino acid sequence: CASSGPGLAGFDEQFF. Filled out from reference TRBV2 and TRBJ2-1, the complete variable domain reads EPEVTQTPSHQVTQMGQEVILRCVPISNHLYFYWYRQILGQKVEFLVSFYNNEISEKSEIFDDQFSVERPDGSNFTLKIRSTKLEDSAMYFCASSGPGLAGFDEQFFGPGTRLTVL.

V and J are TRBV7-2 and TRBJ1-4; 10 bases line up with TRBD1. CDR1 and CDR2 (germline): SGHTA, FQGNSA. V was clipped by 1 base and J by 8 bases; unmatched bases: 1. The CDR3 spans 14 residues. CDR3 nucleotides: TGTGCCAGCAGCTTAGGACAGGGGGCGGAAAAACTGTTTTTT. It is translated as CASSLGQGAEKLFF.

J is TRBJ1-4 and V is TRBV28; D gene unclear. V dropped 8 bases and J dropped 0 bases, with 7 bases sitting between them. Germline V gene sequence: CDR1 MDHEN, CDR2 SYDVKM. The CDR3 contains 13 residues. In DNA form, the CDR3 reads TGTGCCAGCCGGATTCCAACTAATGAAAAACTGTTTTTT. Amino acid sequence: CASRIPTNEKLFF.

The chain joins TRBV10-3 to TRBJ1-6; maybe TRBD1 (6 bases). Germline CDR1 is ENHRY and CDR2 is SYGVKD. CDR3 length equals 14 residues. V shed 0 bases and J shed 7 bases, with 7 bases lying between them. This chain's CDR3 is CAISESGQNSPLHF. CDR3 nucleotide sequence: TGTGCCATCAGTGAGTCAGGACAGAATTCACCCCTCCACTTT.

The chain is built from TRBV27 and TRBJ1-2; D possibly corresponds to TRBD1 (6 bases). There are 14 residues in the CDR3. Per germline, CDR1 MNHEY and CDR2 SMNVEV (reference sequence). Trimming cost V 4 bases and J 2 bases, with 11 bases left between them. This CDR3 is CASSSRGLNYGYTF. Here the CDR3 DNA reads TGTGCCAGCAGTTCCAGGGGTCTCAACTATGGCTACACCTTC.